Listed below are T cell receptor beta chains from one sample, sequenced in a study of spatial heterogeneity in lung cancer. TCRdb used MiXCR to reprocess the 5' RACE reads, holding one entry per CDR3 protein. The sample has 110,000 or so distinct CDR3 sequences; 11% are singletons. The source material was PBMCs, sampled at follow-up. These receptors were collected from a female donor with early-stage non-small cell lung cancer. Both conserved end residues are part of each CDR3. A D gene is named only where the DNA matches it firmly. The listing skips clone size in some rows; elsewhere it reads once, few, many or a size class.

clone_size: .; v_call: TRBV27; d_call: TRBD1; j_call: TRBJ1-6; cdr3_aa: CASTPGQGSPLHF; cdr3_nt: TGTGCCAGCACACCGGGACAGGGTTCACCCCTCCACTTT
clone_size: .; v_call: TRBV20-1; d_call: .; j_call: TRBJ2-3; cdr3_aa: CSASLNTGDTQYF; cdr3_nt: TGCAGTGCTAGTCTCAATACGGGGGATACGCAGTATTTT
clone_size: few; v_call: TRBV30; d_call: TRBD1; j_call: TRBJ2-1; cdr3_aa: CAWGQGSYNEQFF; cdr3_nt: TGTGCCTGGGGACAGGGCTCCTACAATGAGCAGTTCTTC
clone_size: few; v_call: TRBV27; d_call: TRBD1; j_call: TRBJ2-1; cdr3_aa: CASSEPGQPTYNEQFF; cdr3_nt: TGTGCCAGCAGTGAGCCGGGACAGCCCACTTACAATGAGCAGTTCTTC
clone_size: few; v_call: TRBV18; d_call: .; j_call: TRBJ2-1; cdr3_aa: CASSPVGSGNEQFF; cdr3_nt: TGTGCCAGCTCACCCGTGGGGAGCGGGAATGAGCAGTTCTTC
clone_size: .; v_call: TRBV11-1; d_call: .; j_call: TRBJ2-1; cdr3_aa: CASSLGLINEQFF; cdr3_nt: TGTGCCAGCAGCTTAGGACTTATCAATGAGCAGTTCTTC
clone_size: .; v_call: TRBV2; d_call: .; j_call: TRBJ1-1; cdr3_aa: CASSEAGGTEAFF; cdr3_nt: TGTGCCAGCAGTGAAGCTGGGGGAACTGAAGCTTTCTTT
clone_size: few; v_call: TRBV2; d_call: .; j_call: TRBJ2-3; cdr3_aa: CASSEGRGGTDTQYF; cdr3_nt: TGTGCCAGCAGTGAAGGGCGGGGTGGCACAGATACGCAGTATTTT
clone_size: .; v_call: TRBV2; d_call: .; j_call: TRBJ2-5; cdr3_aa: CASTQQETQYF; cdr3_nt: TGTGCCAGCACGCAGCAAGAGACCCAGTACTTC
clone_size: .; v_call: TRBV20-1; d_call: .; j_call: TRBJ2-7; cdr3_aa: CSAREIALNSYEQYF; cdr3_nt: TGCAGTGCTAGAGAGATAGCGCTGAACTCCTACGAGCAGTACTTC
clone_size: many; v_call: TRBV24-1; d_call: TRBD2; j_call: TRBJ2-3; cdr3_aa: CATISTSGRIQDTQYF; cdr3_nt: TGTGCCACCATCTCGACTAGCGGGAGGATTCAAGATACGCAGTATTTT
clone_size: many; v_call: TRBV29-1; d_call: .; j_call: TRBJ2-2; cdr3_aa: CSVKPNTGELFF; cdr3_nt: TGCAGCGTCAAACCGAACACCGGGGAGCTGTTTTTT
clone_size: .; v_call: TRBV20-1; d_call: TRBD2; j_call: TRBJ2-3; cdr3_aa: CSARDPLAGVSDTQYF; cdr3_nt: TGCAGTGCTAGAGATCCCCTAGCGGGAGTTTCAGATACGCAGTATTTT
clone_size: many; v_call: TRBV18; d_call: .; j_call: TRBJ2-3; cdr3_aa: CASSPPGSIRSDTQYF; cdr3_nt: TGTGCCAGCTCACCACCCGGGTCCATCCGCTCAGATACGCAGTATTTT
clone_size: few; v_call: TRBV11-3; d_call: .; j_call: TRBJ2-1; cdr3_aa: CASSFSGQENNEQFF; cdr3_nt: TGTGCCAGCAGCTTCAGCGGACAAGAAAACAATGAGCAGTTCTTC
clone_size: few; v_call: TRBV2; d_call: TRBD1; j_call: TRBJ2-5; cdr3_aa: CASSENRGGQETQYF; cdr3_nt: TGTGCCAGCAGTGAAAACAGGGGTGGCCAAGAGACCCAGTACTTC
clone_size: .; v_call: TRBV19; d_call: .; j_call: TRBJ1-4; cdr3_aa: CASSIQGATNEKLFF; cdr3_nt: TGTGCCAGTAGTATACAAGGAGCAACTAATGAAAAACTGTTTTTT
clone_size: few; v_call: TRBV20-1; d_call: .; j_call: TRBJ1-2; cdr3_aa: CSADTGNYGYTF; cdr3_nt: TGCAGTGCAGATACAGGGAACTATGGCTACACCTTC
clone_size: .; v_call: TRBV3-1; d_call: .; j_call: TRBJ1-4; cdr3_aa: CASSPKRGTTNEKLFF; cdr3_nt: TGTGCCAGCAGCCCTAAAAGAGGGACAACTAATGAAAAACTGTTTTTT
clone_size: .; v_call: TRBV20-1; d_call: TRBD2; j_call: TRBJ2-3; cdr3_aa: CSAQPPSGRSGDTQYF; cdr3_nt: TGCAGTGCTCAGCCCCCCAGCGGGAGATCGGGAGATACGCAGTATTTT
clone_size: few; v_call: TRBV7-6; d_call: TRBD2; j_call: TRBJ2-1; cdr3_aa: CASSLYEGGYNEQFF; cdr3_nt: TGTGCCAGCAGCTTATATGAGGGAGGGTACAATGAGCAGTTCTTC
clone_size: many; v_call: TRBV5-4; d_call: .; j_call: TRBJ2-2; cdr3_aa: CASSLSGYRTQRELFF; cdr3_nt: TGTGCCAGCAGCTTGTCCGGCTACAGGACTCAGCGGGAGCTGTTTTTT
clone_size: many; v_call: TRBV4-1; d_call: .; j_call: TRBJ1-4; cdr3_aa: CASSQDGTRGGEKLFF; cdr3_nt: TGCGCCAGCAGCCAGGATGGGACACGGGGGGGTGAAAAACTGTTTTTT
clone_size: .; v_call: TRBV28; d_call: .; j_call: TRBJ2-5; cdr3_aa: CASKSGLFNQETQYF; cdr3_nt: TGTGCCAGCAAGTCCGGACTATTCAACCAAGAGACCCAGTACTTC
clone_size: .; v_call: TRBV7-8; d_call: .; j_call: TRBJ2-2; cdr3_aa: CASSGTRVAGELFF; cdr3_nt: TGTGCCAGCAGCGGAACTAGGGTGGCCGGGGAGCTGTTTTTT
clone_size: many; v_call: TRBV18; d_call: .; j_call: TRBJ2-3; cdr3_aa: CASSPPGTDTQYF; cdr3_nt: TGTGCCAGCTCACCACCGGGTACAGATACGCAGTATTTT
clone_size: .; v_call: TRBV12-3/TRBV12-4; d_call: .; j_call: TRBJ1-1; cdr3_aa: CASSLTGTQADKNTEAFF; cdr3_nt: TGTGCCAGCAGTTTAACCGGGACGCAAGCCGATAAGAACACTGAAGCTTTCTTT